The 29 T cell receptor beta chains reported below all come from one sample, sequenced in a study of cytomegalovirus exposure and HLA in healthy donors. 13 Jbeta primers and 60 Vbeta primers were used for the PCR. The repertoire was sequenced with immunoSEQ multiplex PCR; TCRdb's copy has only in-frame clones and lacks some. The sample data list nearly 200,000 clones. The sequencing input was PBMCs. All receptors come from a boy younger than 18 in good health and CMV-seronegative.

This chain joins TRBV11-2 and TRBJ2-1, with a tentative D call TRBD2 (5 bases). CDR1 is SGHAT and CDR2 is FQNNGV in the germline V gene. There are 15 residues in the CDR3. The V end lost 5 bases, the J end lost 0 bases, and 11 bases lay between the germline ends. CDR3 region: CASSPFRGSYNEQFF. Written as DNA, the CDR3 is TGTGCCAGCAGCCCGTTTCGGGGCTCCTACAATGAGCAGTTCTTC. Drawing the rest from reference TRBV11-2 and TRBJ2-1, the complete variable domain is EAGVAQSPRYKIIEKRQSVAFWCNPISGHATLYWYQQILGQGPKLLIQFQNNGVVDDSQLPKDRFSAERLKGVDSTLKIQPAKLEDSAVYLCASSPFRGSYNEQFFGPGTRLTVL.

The CDR3 sequence: CASMFINTEAFF. The CDR3 region has the DNA TGTGCCAGCATGTTCATCAACACTGAAGCTTTCTTT. The J gene is TRBJ1-1, the V gene TRBV6-5, with D unclear. The V and J ends lost 7 bases and 2 bases respectively, with 8 bases between them. The CDR3 runs to 12 residues. Germline V gives CDR1 MNHEY, CDR2 SVGAGI.

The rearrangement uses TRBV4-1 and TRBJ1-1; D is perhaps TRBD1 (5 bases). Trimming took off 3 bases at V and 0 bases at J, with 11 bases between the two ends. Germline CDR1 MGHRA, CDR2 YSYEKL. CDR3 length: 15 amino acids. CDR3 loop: CASSHLQDMNTEAFF. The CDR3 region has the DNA TGCGCCAGCAGCCATCTACAGGACATGAACACTGAAGCTTTCTTT.

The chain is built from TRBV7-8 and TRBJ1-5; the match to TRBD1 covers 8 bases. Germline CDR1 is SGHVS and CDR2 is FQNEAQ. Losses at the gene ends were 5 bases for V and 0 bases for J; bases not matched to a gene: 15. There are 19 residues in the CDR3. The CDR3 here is CASSPTGGALGYSNQPQHF. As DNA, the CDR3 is TGTGCCAGCAGCCCCACAGGGGGGGCGTTAGGGTATAGCAATCAGCCCCAGCATTTT.

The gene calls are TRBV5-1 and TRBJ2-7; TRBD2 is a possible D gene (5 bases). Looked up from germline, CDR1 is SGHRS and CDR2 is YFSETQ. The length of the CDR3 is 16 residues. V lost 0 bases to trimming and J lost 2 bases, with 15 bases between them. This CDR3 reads CASSLAKADFTYEQYF. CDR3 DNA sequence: TGCGCCAGCAGCTTGGCCAAAGCGGATTTCACCTACGAGCAGTACTTC.

As DNA, the CDR3 is TGTGCCAGTAGTACGACAGGGGGCAATGAAAAACTGTTTTTT. This encodes CASSTTGGNEKLFF. V usage is TRBV19 and J usage is TRBJ1-4; 10 bases line up with TRBD1. The CDR3 is 14 amino acids. Germline V gene sequence: CDR1 LNHDA, CDR2 SQIVND (reference sequence). J gave up 5 bases and V 4 bases, and 1 base lay outside the gene matches.

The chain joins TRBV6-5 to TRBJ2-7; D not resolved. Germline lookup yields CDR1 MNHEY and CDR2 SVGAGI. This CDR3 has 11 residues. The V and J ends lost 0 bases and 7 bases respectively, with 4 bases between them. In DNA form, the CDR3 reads TGTGCCAGCAGTTACTCGGAGGAGCAGTACTTC. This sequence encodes CASSYSEEQYF.

The CDR3 sequence is CASGSGRDEQFF. As DNA, the CDR3 is TGTGCTAGTGGATCAGGCAGAGATGAGCAGTTCTTC. This rearrangement joins TRBV12-5 to TRBJ2-1; D gene unclear. Trimming pared 6 bases from V and 8 bases from J, leaving 11 bases between. CDR1 LGHNT and CDR2 FRNRAP come from the germline V gene. The CDR3 has 12 residues. The full variable domain, in which reference TRBV12-5 and TRBJ2-1 provide the parts outside the CDR3, is DARVTQTPRHKVTEMGQEVTMRCQPILGHNTVFWYRQTMMQGLELLAYFRNRAPLDDSGMPKDRFSAEMPDATLATLKIQPSEPRDSAVYFCASGSGRDEQFFGPGTRLTVL.

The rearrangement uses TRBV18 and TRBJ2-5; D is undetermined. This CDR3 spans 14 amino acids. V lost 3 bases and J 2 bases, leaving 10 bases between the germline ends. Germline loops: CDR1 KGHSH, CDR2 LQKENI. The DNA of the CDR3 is TGTGCCAGCTCACCCGGTCGAGATCAAGAGACCCAGTACTTC. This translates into CASSPGRDQETQYF.

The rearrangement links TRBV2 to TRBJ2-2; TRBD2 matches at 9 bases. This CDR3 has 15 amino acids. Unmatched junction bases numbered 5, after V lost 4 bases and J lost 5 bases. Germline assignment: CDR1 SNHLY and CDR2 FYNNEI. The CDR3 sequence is CASSVGLAGTGELFF. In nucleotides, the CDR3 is TGTGCCAGCAGTGTAGGGCTAGCGGGGACCGGGGAGCTGTTTTTT.

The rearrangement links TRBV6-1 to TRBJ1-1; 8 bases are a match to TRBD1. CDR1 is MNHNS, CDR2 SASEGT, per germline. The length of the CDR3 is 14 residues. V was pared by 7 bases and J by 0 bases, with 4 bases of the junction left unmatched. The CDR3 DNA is TGTGCCAGCATTGGGACAGGATTGAACACTGAAGCTTTCTTT. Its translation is CASIGTGLNTEAFF.

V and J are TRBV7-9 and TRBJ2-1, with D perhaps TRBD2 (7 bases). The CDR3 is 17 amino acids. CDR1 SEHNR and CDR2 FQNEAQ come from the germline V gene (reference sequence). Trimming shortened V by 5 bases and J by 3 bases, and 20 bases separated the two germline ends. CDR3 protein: CASSPRGGGLVYNEQFF. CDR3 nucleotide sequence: TGTGCCAGCAGCCCAAGGGGGGGCGGGTTGGTCTACAATGAGCAGTTCTTC.

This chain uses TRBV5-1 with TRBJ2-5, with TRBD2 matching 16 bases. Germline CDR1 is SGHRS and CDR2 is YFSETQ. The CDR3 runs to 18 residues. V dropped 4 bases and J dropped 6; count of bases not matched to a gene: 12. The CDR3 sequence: CASSPGLAGGPNFKTQYF. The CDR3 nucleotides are TGCGCCAGCAGCCCGGGACTAGCGGGGGGGCCAAACTTTAAGACCCAGTACTTC.

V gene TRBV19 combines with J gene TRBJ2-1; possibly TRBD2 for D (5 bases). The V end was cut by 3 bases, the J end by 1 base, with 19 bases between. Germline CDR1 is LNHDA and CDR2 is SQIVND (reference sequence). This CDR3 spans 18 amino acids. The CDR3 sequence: CASSIHLGALGSYNEQFF. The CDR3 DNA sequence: TGTGCCAGTAGTATCCACCTGGGAGCCCTAGGGTCCTACAATGAGCAGTTCTTC. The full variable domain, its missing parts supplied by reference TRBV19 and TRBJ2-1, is DGGITQSPKYLFRKEGQNVTLSCEQNLNHDAMYWYRQDPGQGLRLIYYSQIVNDFQKGDIAEGYSVSREKKESFPLTVTSAQKNPTAFYLCASSIHLGALGSYNEQFFGPGTRLTVL.

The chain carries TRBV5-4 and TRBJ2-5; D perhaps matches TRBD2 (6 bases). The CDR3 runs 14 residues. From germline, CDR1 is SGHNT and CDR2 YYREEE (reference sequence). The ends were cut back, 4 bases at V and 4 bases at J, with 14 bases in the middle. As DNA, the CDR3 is TGTGCCAGCAGCGCCGGAGGGGCTGGAGAGACCCAGTACTTC. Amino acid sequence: CASSAGGAGETQYF.

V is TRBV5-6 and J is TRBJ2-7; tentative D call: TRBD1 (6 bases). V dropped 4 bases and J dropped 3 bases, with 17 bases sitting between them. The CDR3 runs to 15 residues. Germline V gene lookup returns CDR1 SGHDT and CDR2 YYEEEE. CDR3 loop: CASSPGHRPNYEQYF. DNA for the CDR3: TGTGCCAGCAGCCCGGGACATAGGCCGAACTACGAGCAGTACTTC.

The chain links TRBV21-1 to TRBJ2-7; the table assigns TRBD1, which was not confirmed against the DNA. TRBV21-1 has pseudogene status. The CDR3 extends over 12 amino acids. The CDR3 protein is CASRQGTYEQYF. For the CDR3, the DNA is TGTGCCAGCAGACAGGGAACCTACGAGCAGTACTTC.

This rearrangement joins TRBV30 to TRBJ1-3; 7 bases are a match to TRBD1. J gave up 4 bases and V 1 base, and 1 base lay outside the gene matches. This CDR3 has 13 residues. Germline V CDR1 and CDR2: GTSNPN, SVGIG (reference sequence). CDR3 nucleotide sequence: TGTGCCTGGAGTGCGGGACAGGGAAACACCATATATTTT. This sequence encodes CAWSAGQGNTIYF.

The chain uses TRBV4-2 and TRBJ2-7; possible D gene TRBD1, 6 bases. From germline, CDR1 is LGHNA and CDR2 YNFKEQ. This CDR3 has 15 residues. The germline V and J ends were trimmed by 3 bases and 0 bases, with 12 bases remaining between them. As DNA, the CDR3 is TGTGCCAGCAGCCAGACAGGATCCCCCTCCTACGAGCAGTACTTC. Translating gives CASSQTGSPSYEQYF.

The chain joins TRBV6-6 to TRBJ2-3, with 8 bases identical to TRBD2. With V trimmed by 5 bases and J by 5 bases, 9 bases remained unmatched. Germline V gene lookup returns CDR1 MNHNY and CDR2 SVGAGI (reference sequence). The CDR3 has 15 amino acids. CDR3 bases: TGTGCCAGCAGTCCCGGACTAGCTAGCCGAGATACGCAGTATTTT. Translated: CASSPGLASRDTQYF.

CDR3 protein: CSVVAGGVPGQYF. The CDR3 DNA reads as TGCAGCGTGGTAGCGGGGGGCGTCCCTGGCCAGTACTTC. The chain joins TRBV29-1 to TRBJ2-5; 10 bases fit TRBD2. The CDR3 sequence is 13 residues long. Germline CDR1 SQVTM, CDR2 ANQGSEA. The V segment lost 6 bases and the J segment 10 bases; nucleotides outside the gene matches: 11. The full variable domain, completed using reference TRBV29-1 and TRBJ2-5, is SAVISQKPSRDICQRGTSLTIQCQVDSQVTMMFWYRQQPGQSLTLIATANQGSEATYESGFVIDKFPISRPNLTFSTLTVSNMSPEDSSIYLCSVVAGGVPGQYFGPGTRLLVL.

The CDR3 bases are TGTGCCAGCAGCCGGGCGGGGAGCAATCAGCCCCAGCATTTT. It translates to CASSRAGSNQPQHF. This chain joins TRBV5-4 and TRBJ1-5, with no clear D. The CDR3 runs to 14 residues. Germline V gives CDR1 SGHNT, CDR2 YYREEE (reference sequence). The ends were cut back, 4 bases at V and 1 base at J, with 9 bases in the middle.

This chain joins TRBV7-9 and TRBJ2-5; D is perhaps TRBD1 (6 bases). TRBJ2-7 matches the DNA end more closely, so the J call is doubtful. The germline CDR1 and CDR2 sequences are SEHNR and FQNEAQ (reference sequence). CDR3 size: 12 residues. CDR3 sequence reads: CASGVGGYEQYF. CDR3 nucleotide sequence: TGTGCCAGCGGGGTAGGGGGTTACGAGCAGTACTTC.

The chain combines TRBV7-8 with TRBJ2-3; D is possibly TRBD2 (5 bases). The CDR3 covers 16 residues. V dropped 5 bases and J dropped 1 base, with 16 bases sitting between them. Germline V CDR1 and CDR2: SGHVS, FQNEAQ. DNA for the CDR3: TGTGCCAGCAGCCCGTTTAGGGAGCGTGGCACAGATACGCAGTATTTT. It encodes CASSPFRERGTDTQYF. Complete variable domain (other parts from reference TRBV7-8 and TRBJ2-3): GAGVSQSPRYKVAKRGQDVALRCDPISGHVSLFWYQQALGQGPEFLTYFQNEAQLDKSGLPSDRFFAERPEGSVSTLKIQRTQQEDSAVYLCASSPFRERGTDTQYFGPGTRLTVL.

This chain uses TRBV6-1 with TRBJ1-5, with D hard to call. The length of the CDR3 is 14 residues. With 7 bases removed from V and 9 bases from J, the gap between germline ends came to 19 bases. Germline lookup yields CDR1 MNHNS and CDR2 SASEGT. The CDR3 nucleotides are TGTGCCAGCATTCCACTCGGCACGGGTTGGCCCCAGCATTTT. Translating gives CASIPLGTGWPQHF.

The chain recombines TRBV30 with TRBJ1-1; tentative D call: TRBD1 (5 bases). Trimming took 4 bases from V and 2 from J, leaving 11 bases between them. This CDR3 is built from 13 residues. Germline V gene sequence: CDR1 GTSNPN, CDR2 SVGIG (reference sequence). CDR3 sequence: CAWTGTFNTEAFF. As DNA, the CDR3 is TGTGCCTGGACCGGGACTTTTAACACTGAAGCTTTCTTT.

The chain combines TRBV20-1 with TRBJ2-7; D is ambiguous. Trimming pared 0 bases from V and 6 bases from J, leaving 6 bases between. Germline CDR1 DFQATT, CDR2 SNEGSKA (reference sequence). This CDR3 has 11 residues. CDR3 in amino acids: CSARDLSEQYF. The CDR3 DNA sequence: TGCAGTGCTAGAGATCTTAGCGAGCAGTACTTC.

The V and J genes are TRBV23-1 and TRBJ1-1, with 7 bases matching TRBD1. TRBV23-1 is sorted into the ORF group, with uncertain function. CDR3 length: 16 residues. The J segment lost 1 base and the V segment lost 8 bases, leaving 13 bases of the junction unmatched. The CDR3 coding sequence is TGCGCCAGCTCCCCGCGGGCGAGGGGGCGGAACACTGAAGCTTTCTTT. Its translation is CASSPRARGRNTEAFF.

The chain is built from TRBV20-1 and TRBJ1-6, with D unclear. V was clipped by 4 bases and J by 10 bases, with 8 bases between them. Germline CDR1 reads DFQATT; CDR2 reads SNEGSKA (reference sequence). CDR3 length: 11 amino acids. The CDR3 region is CSAIGGSPLHF. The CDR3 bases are TGCAGTGCTATCGGCGGCTCACCCCTCCACTTT.